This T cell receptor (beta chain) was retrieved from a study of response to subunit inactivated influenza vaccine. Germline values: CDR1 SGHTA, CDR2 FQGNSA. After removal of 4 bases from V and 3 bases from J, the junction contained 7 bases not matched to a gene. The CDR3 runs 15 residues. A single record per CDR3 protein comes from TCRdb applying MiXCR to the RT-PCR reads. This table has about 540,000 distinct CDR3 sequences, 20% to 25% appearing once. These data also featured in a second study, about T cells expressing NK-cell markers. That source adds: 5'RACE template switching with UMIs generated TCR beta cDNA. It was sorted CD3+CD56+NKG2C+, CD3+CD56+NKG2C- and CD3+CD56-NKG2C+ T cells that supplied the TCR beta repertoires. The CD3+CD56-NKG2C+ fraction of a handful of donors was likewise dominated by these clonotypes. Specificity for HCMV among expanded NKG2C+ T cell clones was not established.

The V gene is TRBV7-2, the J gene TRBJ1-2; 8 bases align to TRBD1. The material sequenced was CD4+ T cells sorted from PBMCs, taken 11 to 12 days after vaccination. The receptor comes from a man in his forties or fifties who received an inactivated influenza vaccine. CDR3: CASSSRQGLDYGYTF. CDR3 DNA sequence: TGTGCCAGCAGCTCTCGACAGGGGTTGGACTATGGCTACACCTTC.